The source of this T cell receptor (beta chain) is a study of spatial heterogeneity in lung cancer. TCRdb ran MiXCR on the 5' RACE reads and lists one entry per CDR3 protein. The sample gives 26,000 or so distinct CDR3 sequences, roughly 13% of which show up once; 25% is in the top ten. This clonotype occurred many times. Time point in this sample: sample taken at primary tumor resection. From tumor, nontumor lung or frozen PBMC, whole RNA was taken unsorted for sequencing. The CDR3 runs to 10 residues. Trimming cost V 4 bases and J 5 bases, with 2 bases left between them. From germline, CDR1 is MGHDK and CDR2 SYGVNS.

The clonotype comes from a female donor with early-stage non-small cell lung cancer. The input for sequencing was PBMCs, taken at surgery. V and J are TRBV25-1 and TRBJ1-1; no definite D call. The CDR3 loop reads CASSGTEAFF. The CDR3 bases are TGTGCCAGCAGTGGGACTGAAGCTTTCTTT.